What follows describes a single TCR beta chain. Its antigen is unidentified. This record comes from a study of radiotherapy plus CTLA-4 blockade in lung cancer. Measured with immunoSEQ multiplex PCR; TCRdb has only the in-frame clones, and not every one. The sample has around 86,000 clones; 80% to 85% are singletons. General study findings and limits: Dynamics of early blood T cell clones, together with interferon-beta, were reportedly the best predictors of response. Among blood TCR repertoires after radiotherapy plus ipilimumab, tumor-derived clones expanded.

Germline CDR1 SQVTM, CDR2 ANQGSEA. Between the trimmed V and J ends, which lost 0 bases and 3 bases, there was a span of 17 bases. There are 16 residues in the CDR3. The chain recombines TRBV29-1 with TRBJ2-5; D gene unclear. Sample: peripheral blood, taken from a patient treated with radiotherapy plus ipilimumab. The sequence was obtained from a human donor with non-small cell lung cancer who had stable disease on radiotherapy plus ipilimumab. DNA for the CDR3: TGCAGCGTTGAAGATTTCTTTTCGGCAGGAAAAGAGACCCAGTACTTC. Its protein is CSVEDFFSAGKETQYF.